This TCR beta chain was retrieved from a study of cytomegalovirus exposure and HLA in healthy donors. Study observations and caveats: A later analysis linked a missense DCLRE1C variant to TCR beta V- and J-gene trimming. Later on, an analysis found that several of the most significant clusters appeared to be linked to common viral pathogens, which included parvovirus B19.

Concerning this clone itself: As yet, its antigen is unknown.

The CDR3 sequence is 13 residues long. Germline CDR1 reads LNHDA; CDR2 reads SQIVND (reference sequence). V shed 5 bases and J shed 6 bases, with 14 bases lying between them. The donors, nominally healthy at sampling, likely had unrecorded immune exposures. It was with 60 Vbeta and 13 Jbeta primers that the PCR ran. TCRdb keeps only in-frame clones here, not all; method: immunoSEQ multiplex PCR. Listed are 150,000 or so clones; roughly 1.7% falls within the top ten. This clonotype originated in a woman between 40 and 55 years old in good health and CMV-seropositive. Sequencing used PBMCs. This rearrangement joins TRBV19 to TRBJ2-7, with D perhaps TRBD1 (6 bases). CDR3 protein: CASSPGTGSEQYF. The CDR3 nucleotides are TGTGCCAGTAGTCCCGGAACAGGGTCCGAGCAGTACTTC.